The 3 T cell receptor beta chains reported below all come from one sample, sequenced in a study of blood T cell repertoires in COVID-19. Clones were read by immunoSEQ multiplex PCR, and TCRdb kept only the in-frame ones, dropping some. The table lists 70,000 or so clones, 60% to 75% of them singletons, with roughly 36% in the top ten. Sequenced material: peripheral blood. The receptors were sampled from a woman aged 70-85 years with acute or convalescent COVID-19.

This chain connects TRBV9 to TRBJ1-3; D possibly corresponds to TRBD1 (5 bases). Per the germline V gene, CDR1 is SGDLS and CDR2 is YYNGEE. CDR3 length: 16 residues. The V and J ends lost 0 bases and 1 base respectively, with 11 bases between them. The CDR3 sequence: CASSVDSGNSGNTIYF. The CDR3 region has the DNA TGTGCCAGCAGCGTAGATTCAGGGAATTCTGGAAACACCATATATTTT.

The V and J genes are TRBV5-1 and TRBJ2-2; 10 bases match TRBD2. Germline-derived CDR1 and CDR2 are SGHRS and YFSETQ. V trimming: 4 bases; J trimming: 6 bases; junction bases outside the gene matches: 9. The CDR3 runs to 16 residues. DNA of the CDR3: TGCGCCAGCAGCCCGCAAGCGGGAGGGAGGGCCGGGGAGCTGTTTTTT. Translating gives CASSPQAGGRAGELFF.

This clone showed up just a few times. This chain joins TRBV7-2 and TRBJ1-3, with TRBD1 as a possible D gene (6 bases). Germline CDR1 SGHTA, CDR2 FQGNSA. Trimming cost V 4 bases and J 0 bases, with 19 bases left between them. CDR3 size: 18 residues. CDR3 amino acids: CASSSKWGGTRSGNTIYF. CDR3 nucleotides: TGTGCCAGCAGCTCCAAATGGGGGGGGACACGCTCTGGAAACACCATATATTTT.